Reported below is one T cell receptor (beta chain). This sample is drawn from a study of blood T cell repertoires in COVID-19. At the level of the study: COVID-19 samples collected from the United States, Italy and Spain covered acute and convalescent phases.

Germline lookup yields CDR1 SGHRS and CDR2 YFSETQ. Trimming cost V 0 bases and J 6 bases; bases outside gene matches: 11. This CDR3 has 18 amino acids. The protocol was immunoSEQ multiplex PCR, while the TCRdb copy is restricted to in-frame clones and leaves out a portion. The sample holds approximately 84,000 clones, 65% to 85% seen once. The material sequenced was peripheral blood. The TCR was taken from a woman aged 80 or older with acute or convalescent COVID-19. The chain joins TRBV5-1 to TRBJ2-2; TRBD2 aligns across 10 bases. The CDR3 loop is CASSLAAGGPNVAGELFF. CDR3 nucleotide sequence: TGCGCCAGCAGCTTGGCAGCGGGAGGGCCAAATGTAGCCGGGGAGCTGTTTTTT.